The sequence of this T cell receptor (beta chain) was determined in a study of PD-1 blockade in classical Hodgkin lymphoma. Profiling relied on immunoSEQ multiplex PCR, and the TCRdb table lists in-frame clones only, not all of them. The sample contains some 93,000 clones, around 90% of which appear only once. With no exception, relapse followed autologous stem cell transplantation in all patients, and brentuximab vedotin exposure varied. Study observations and caveats: The drivers behind the repertoire differences, possibly disease activity or prior therapy, remain undefined. The study found that TCR diversity rose significantly by C4D1 in CD4+ but not CD8+ cells. Newly diagnosed patients were reported to start with lower TCR diversity than healthy donors.

Trimming removed 8 bases from V and 1 base from J; junction bases left unmatched: 5. Germline V gene sequence: CDR1 SNHLY, CDR2 FYNNEI. CDR3 length equals 15 residues. In the case of this clone: No antigen is known for it.

The V gene is TRBV2, the J gene TRBJ1-1; 12 nucleotides line up with TRBD1. Specimen: peripheral blood mononuclear cells (PBMCs), collected at baseline. The receptor was isolated from a human donor with classical Hodgkin lymphoma. CDR3 amino acids: CASSGTGGRNTEAFF. The DNA of the CDR3 is TGTGCCAGCTCCGGGACAGGGGGCCGGAACACTGAAGCTTTCTTT.